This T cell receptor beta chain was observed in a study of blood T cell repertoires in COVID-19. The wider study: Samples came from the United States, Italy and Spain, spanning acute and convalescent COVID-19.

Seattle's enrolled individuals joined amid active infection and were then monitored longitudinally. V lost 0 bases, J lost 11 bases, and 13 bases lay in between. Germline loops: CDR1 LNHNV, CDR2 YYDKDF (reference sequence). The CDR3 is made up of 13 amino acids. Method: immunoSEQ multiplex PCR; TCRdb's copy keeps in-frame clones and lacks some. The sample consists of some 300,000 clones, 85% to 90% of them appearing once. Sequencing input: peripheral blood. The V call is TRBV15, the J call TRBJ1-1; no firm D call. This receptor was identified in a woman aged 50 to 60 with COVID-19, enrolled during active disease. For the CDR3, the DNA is TGTGCCACCAGCAGAGATATCTCCAGGCAGGCTTTCTTT. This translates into CATSRDISRQAFF.